This TCR beta chain was identified during a study of human T cells and chemical hapten exposure. Study summary: On the upper back, patch tests were applied with 0.01% DPC and read at 6 days. Whole-study results and caveats: More PT1 expanded TCRs went with higher patch test scores.

A remark on this clonotype: The antigen is not known.

Time point in this sample: patch test 2, 6 weeks after DPC sensitization. Indicated treatment: therapeutic diphenylcyclopropenone sensitization with weekly scalp DPC. Non-pregnant alopecia patients aged 18 to 70, suitable for DPC therapy. What the library attached to individual cDNA molecules were unique molecular identifiers. MiXCR, run by TCRdb on the RACE reads, gives a single entry per CDR3 protein. The sample contains more than 60,000 distinct CDR3 sequences, approximately 10% of which appear only once. CDR1 ENHRY and CDR2 SYGVKD come from the germline V gene. CDR3 length: 15 amino acids. With 3 bases removed from V and 3 bases from J, the gap between germline ends came to 12 bases.

Sequencing was performed on whole blood, taken in connection with sensitization to the hapten diphenylcyclopropenone (DPC). This clonotype was obtained from a woman between 50 and 59 years old with alopecia areata. Some clones in this sample may be carry-over from other donors' samples. The rearrangement joins TRBV10-3 to TRBJ1-5, with D unclear. CDR3 region: CAISEHSVYNQPQHF. The CDR3 region has the DNA TGTGCCATCAGTGAACACAGCGTTTACAATCAGCCCCAGCATTTT.